The 30 T cell receptor beta chains below were found in one sample sequenced in a study of blood T cell repertoires in COVID-19. The method was immunoSEQ multiplex PCR; TCRdb's version includes in-frame clones alone and lacks a portion of them. The data hold roughly 65,000 clones, with approximately 80% observed a single time. Source material: peripheral blood. Every receptor here comes from a human donor in a cohort sampled during active COVID-19.

This clone was observed a few times. The chain links TRBV18 to TRBJ1-1; D remains ambiguous. V was pared by 3 bases and J by 5 bases, with 13 bases between. The CDR3 covers 14 residues. The V gene's germline CDR1 is KGHSH and CDR2 LQKENI. CDR3 coding DNA: TGTGCCAGCTCACCCGATCGGGGAGGTACTGAAGCTTTCTTT. It codes for CASSPDRGGTEAFF.

The chain has TRBV4-1 and TRBJ1-1; D is undetermined. The length of the CDR3 is 14 residues. V gave up 1 base and J gave up 1 base, with 7 bases separating them. Germline V gene lookup returns CDR1 MGHRA and CDR2 YSYEKL. The CDR3 loop reads CASSQVRGNTEAFF. The CDR3 DNA sequence: TGCGCCAGCAGCCAAGTTCGGGGGAACACTGAAGCTTTCTTT.

This sequence joins TRBV27 and TRBJ1-1, with 10 nucleotides matching TRBD1. V lost 2 bases, J lost 11 bases, and 8 bases stayed unmatched. The length of the CDR3 is 14 residues. The germline CDR1 and CDR2 sequences are MNHEY and SMNVEV (reference sequence). CDR3 sequence: CASSLRSTGGLAFF. DNA for the CDR3: TGTGCCAGCAGTTTAAGGTCGACAGGGGGCCTTGCTTTCTTT.

The V and J genes are TRBV30 and TRBJ2-5, with TRBD2 matching 9 bases. Germline CDR1 GTSNPN, CDR2 SVGIG (reference sequence). V dropped 8 bases and J dropped 7; count of bases not matched to a gene: 11. This CDR3 spans 13 amino acids. The CDR3, as DNA: TGTGCCCTGGGAAGCGGGGGGTTCGGGACCCAGTACTTC. Amino acid sequence: CALGSGGFGTQYF.

In its sample, this clone was seen a few times. The chain is built from TRBV3-1 (or the pseudogene TRBV3-2) and TRBJ1-5; D gene ambiguous. Germline assignment: CDR1 LGHDT and CDR2 YNNKEL (reference sequence). V was shortened by 1 base and J by 7 bases, with 8 bases between the two germline ends. CDR3 length: 13 residues. DNA of the CDR3: TGTGCCAGCAGCCAAGGGGAGAAACAGCCCCAGCATTTT. Encoded protein: CASSQGEKQPQHF.

The chain joins TRBV7-2 to TRBJ2-1, with 14 bases identical to TRBD2. The CDR3 runs to 14 residues. Germline trimming cut 5 bases from V and 13 bases from J; bases unmatched to any gene: 7. Germline CDR1 reads SGHTA; CDR2 reads FQGNSA. CDR3 nucleotides: TGTGCCAGCAGCCCCGGGACTAGCGGGGGCGATCAGTTCTTC. Translating gives CASSPGTSGGDQFF.

The J gene is TRBJ2-7, the V gene TRBV15, with a weak D call TRBD2 (5 bases). Trimming took 8 bases from V and 6 from J, leaving 17 bases between them. This CDR3 spans 13 amino acids. Germline V gene sequence: CDR1 LNHNV, CDR2 YYDKDF (reference sequence). The CDR3 nucleotides read TGTGCCACCGGGAGTGCCTTGGTAGGCGAGCAGTACTTC. This encodes CATGSALVGEQYF.

This sequence joins TRBV4-1 and TRBJ2-2, with D possibly TRBD1 on 5 matching bases. The length of the CDR3 is 15 residues. Trimming shortened V by 6 bases and J by 4 bases, and 15 bases separated the two germline ends. Germline assignment: CDR1 MGHRA and CDR2 YSYEKL. The CDR3 coding sequence is TGCGCCAGCAGTCATTCAGGGAAGGGCACCGGGGAGCTGTTTTTT. The encoded protein is CASSHSGKGTGELFF.

The count of this clone is one. The V gene is TRBV7-2, the J gene TRBJ1-4, with a tentative D call TRBD1 (5 bases). V lost 6 bases and J lost 4, with 18 bases in between. From germline, CDR1 is SGHTA and CDR2 FQGNSA. This CDR3 contains 16 residues. CDR3 sequence reads: CASSHSQGWGNEKLFF. The CDR3 region has the DNA TGTGCCAGCAGTCATTCCCAGGGTTGGGGTAATGAAAAACTGTTTTTT.

The chain couples TRBV11-2 to TRBJ2-4; the match to TRBD2 covers 7 bases. Germline loops: CDR1 SGHAT, CDR2 FQNNGV. The J segment lost 0 bases and the V segment lost 5 bases, leaving 16 bases of the junction unmatched. There are 19 residues in the CDR3. This CDR3 is CASSPLGNVAGLAKNIQYF. The CDR3 DNA is TGTGCCAGCAGCCCCCTCGGCAACGTAGCGGGTCTAGCCAAAAACATTCAGTACTTC.

This clone was observed a few times. The chain employs TRBV5-1 and TRBJ1-2; TRBD1 matches at 8 bases. The CDR3 is 14 residues long. Unmatched junction bases numbered 8, after V lost 4 bases and J lost 6 bases. Germline V gene data show CDR1 as SGHRS and CDR2 as YFSETQ. DNA for the CDR3: TGCGCCAGCAGCACACAGGGGGTAGCGGATGGCTACACCTTC. It yields the protein CASSTQGVADGYTF.

The chain employs TRBV4-3 and TRBJ2-4; TRBD1 agrees at 7 bases. The CDR3 consists of 17 residues. Losses at the gene ends were 0 bases for V and 0 bases for J; bases not matched to a gene: 5. The germline CDR1 and CDR2 sequences are LGHNA and YSLEER. CDR3 amino acids: CASSQDGTALAKNIQYF. The CDR3 nucleotides are TGCGCCAGCAGCCAAGACGGGACAGCTCTAGCCAAAAACATTCAGTACTTC.

V usage is TRBV10-3 and J usage is TRBJ2-5, with 8 bases matching TRBD1. Germline trimming cut 4 bases from V and 4 bases from J; bases unmatched to any gene: 2. There are 13 residues in the CDR3. In germline, CDR1 is ENHRY, CDR2 SYGVKD. The CDR3 DNA follows: TGTGCCATCAGTGGGACAGGGATAGAGACCCAGTACTTC. It yields the protein CAISGTGIETQYF.

CDR3 coding DNA: TGTGCCAGCAGCGTTGGGACAGGGGAAGGTAGCTATGGCTACACCTTC. It specifies CASSVGTGEGSYGYTF. The V and J genes are TRBV9 and TRBJ1-2; 10 bases line up with TRBD1. CDR1 SGDLS and CDR2 YYNGEE come from the germline V gene. This CDR3 has 16 residues. With V trimmed by 2 bases and J by 4 bases, 8 bases remained unmatched.

The chain couples TRBV6-5 to TRBJ1-2, with TRBD1 identical over 9 bases. With 6 bases clipped from V and 4 bases from J, the junction kept 6 bases outside the gene matches. This CDR3 region has 14 residues. The germline V gene has CDR1 MNHEY and CDR2 SVGAGI. The CDR3 sequence: CASRDDRGVYGYTF. The DNA of the CDR3 is TGTGCCAGCAGAGATGACAGGGGGGTCTATGGCTACACCTTC.

The chain employs TRBV18 and TRBJ1-4, with TRBD1 matching 8 bases. The CDR3 has 16 amino acids. CDR1 KGHSH and CDR2 LQKENI come from the germline V gene. Losses at the gene ends were 5 bases for V and 5 bases for J; bases not matched to a gene: 10. CDR3 loop: CASSVNPGQENEKLFF. DNA of the CDR3: TGTGCCAGCTCAGTTAACCCGGGACAGGAGAATGAAAAACTGTTTTTT.

This chain links TRBV6-5 with TRBJ1-1, with TRBD1 matching 10 bases. The CDR3 covers 15 residues. The ends lost 6 bases at V and 0 bases at J; junction bases unmatched: 4. From germline, CDR1 is MNHEY and CDR2 SVGAGI. CDR3 residues: CASRTTGGVNTEAFF. Here the CDR3 DNA reads TGTGCCAGCAGGACGACAGGGGGCGTGAACACTGAAGCTTTCTTT.

This clone was recorded a few times. The genes are TRBV7-9 and TRBJ1-6; tentative D call: TRBD1 (5 bases). The CDR3 is 14 amino acids. CDR1 SEHNR and CDR2 FQNEAQ come from the germline V gene (reference sequence). V lost 1 base and J 9 bases, leaving 10 bases between the germline ends. The CDR3 bases are TGTGCCAGCAGCTTAGATGGGGCTTTTTCACCCCTCCACTTT. Protein product: CASSLDGAFSPLHF. Using reference TRBV7-9 and TRBJ1-6 for the parts outside the CDR3, the full variable domain is DTGVSQNPRHKITKRGQNVTFRCDPISEHNRLYWYRQTLGQGPEFLTYFQNEAQLEKSRLLSDRFSAERPKGSFSTLEIQRTEQGDSAMYLCASSLDGAFSPLHFGNGTRLTVT.

V is TRBV5-6 and J is TRBJ2-3; D unresolved. Trimming removed 0 bases from V and 4 bases from J, with 9 bases in between. CDR1 SGHDT and CDR2 YYEEEE come from the germline V gene. This CDR3 comprises 14 residues. The CDR3 loop is CASSLVSSPDTQYF. CDR3 DNA: TGTGCCAGCAGCTTGGTTAGCTCGCCAGATACGCAGTATTTT.

The chain recombines TRBV27 with TRBJ2-2; D possibly corresponds to TRBD1 (5 bases). Germline V gene data show CDR1 as MNHEY and CDR2 as SMNVEV (reference sequence). This CDR3 has 13 amino acids. Trimming removed 5 bases at V and 5 bases at J, with 9 bases between. The CDR3 protein is CASSQPGTGELFF. CDR3 in DNA: TGTGCCAGCAGTCAGCCAGGGACCGGGGAGCTGTTTTTT.

This chain joins TRBV2 and TRBJ2-3; 10 bases map to TRBD2. The CDR3 is 16 amino acids. The V segment lost 2 bases and the J segment 1 base; nucleotides outside the gene matches: 3. CDR1 and CDR2 from the germline V gene are SNHLY and FYNNEI. CDR3: CASSESGTSGTDTQYF. CDR3 nucleotide sequence: TGTGCCAGCAGTGAAAGCGGGACTAGCGGCACAGATACGCAGTATTTT.

The CDR3 is CASRKGDQPQHF. In DNA, the CDR3 is TGTGCCAGCCGGAAGGGAGATCAGCCCCAGCATTTT. The rearrangement links TRBV28 to TRBJ1-5; D gene unclear. The germline gives CDR1 MDHEN, CDR2 SYDVKM. CDR3 size: 12 residues. Trimming took off 8 bases at V and 5 bases at J, with 10 bases between the two ends. Combining the CDR3 with reference TRBV28 and TRBJ1-5 gives the whole variable domain DVKVTQSSRYLVKRTGEKVFLECVQDMDHENMFWYRQDPGLGLRLIYFSYDVKMKEKGDIPEGYSVSREKKERFSLILESASTNQTSMYLCASRKGDQPQHFGDGTRLSIL.

The CDR3 reads CASTETTNYGYTF. CDR3 DNA sequence: TGTGCCAGCACCGAGACAACTAACTATGGCTACACCTTC. The chain employs TRBV6-5 and TRBJ1-2; D is unclear. Trimming took off 7 bases at V and 0 bases at J, with 9 bases between the two ends. This CDR3 comprises 13 residues. Per germline, CDR1 MNHEY and CDR2 SVGAGI.

V gene TRBV6-2 or TRBV6-3 combines with J gene TRBJ1-5, with TRBD1 matching 9 bases. V lost 5 bases to trimming and J lost 3 bases; unmatched junction nucleotides: 8. The CDR3 totals 16 residues. Germline V CDR1 and CDR2: MNHEY, SVGEGT. CDR3 sequence: CASSPEQGATNQPQHF. The CDR3 bases are TGTGCCAGCAGTCCGGAACAGGGGGCGACCAATCAGCCCCAGCATTTT.

The rearrangement joins TRBV20-1 to TRBJ1-6; D is unclear. CDR3 length: 13 amino acids. Trimming pared 3 bases from V and 14 bases from J, leaving 17 bases between. Germline lookup yields CDR1 DFQATT and CDR2 SNEGSKA (reference sequence). Here the CDR3 DNA reads TGCAGTGCTAGTCAACCCGGAGAGAGAACCCTCCACTTT. It is translated as CSASQPGERTLHF.

The rearrangement links TRBV20-1 to TRBJ2-7; unclear D gene. The V gene lost 7 bases and the J gene lost 3 bases, with 7 bases spanning the gap. The V gene's germline CDR1 is DFQATT and CDR2 SNEGSKA (reference sequence). The CDR3 covers 10 residues. In DNA form, the CDR3 reads TGCAGTGTGCGGAACTACGAGCAGTACTTC. Translated: CSVRNYEQYF.

The chain has TRBV6-2 or TRBV6-3 and TRBJ2-1, with D tentatively TRBD1 (8 bases). This CDR3 has 19 amino acids. CDR1 is MNHEY and CDR2 is SVGEGT in the germline V gene. Trimming removed 6 bases at V and 0 bases at J, with 24 bases between. CDR3 sequence reads: CASRPTQGGGSISYNEQFF. The DNA of the CDR3 is TGTGCCAGCAGGCCTACACAGGGGGGGGGATCGATCTCCTACAATGAGCAGTTCTTC.

The chain has TRBV5-4 and TRBJ2-3, with D possibly matching TRBD2 (7 bases). The CDR3 is made up of 13 amino acids. V dropped 5 bases and J dropped 5 bases, with 12 bases sitting between them. Germline CDR1 is SGHNT and CDR2 is YYREEE (reference sequence). The DNA of the CDR3 is TGTGCCAGCAGGCCGGGGGGCCGAGATACGCAGTATTTT. Translated: CASRPGGRDTQYF.

The chain carries TRBV2 and TRBJ2-7; the match to TRBD1 covers 8 bases. The CDR3 is made up of 15 amino acids. V lost 7 bases and J lost 4; bases outside the gene matches: 12. Looked up from germline, CDR1 is SNHLY and CDR2 is FYNNEI. DNA of the CDR3: TGTGCCAGCACAATCCCACGGGACAGGACGTACGAGCAGTACTTC. This sequence encodes CASTIPRDRTYEQYF.

This chain joins TRBV19 and TRBJ2-2, with a possible D match to TRBD1 (5 bases). This CDR3 region has 17 residues. Between the trimmed V and J ends, which lost 3 bases and 1 base, there was a span of 15 bases. Germline CDR1 LNHDA, CDR2 SQIVND (reference sequence). The CDR3 sequence: CASSIQGFQGNTGELFF. The DNA for the CDR3 is TGTGCCAGTAGTATCCAGGGCTTTCAAGGGAACACCGGGGAGCTGTTTTTT.